The 17 T cell receptor beta chains below all came from one sample that was sequenced in a study of cytomegalovirus exposure and HLA in healthy donors. Assay used: immunoSEQ multiplex PCR; TCRdb lists only in-frame clones, some missing. The data show about 150,000 clones, with 80% to 90% seen just once and around 20% held by the top ten. The sequencing input was PBMCs. These TCRs come from a man between 18 and 35 years old in good health and CMV-seropositive.

V is TRBV4-3 and J is TRBJ2-3; TRBD1 might be the D (5 bases). The CDR3 loop spans 16 amino acids. V gave up 1 base and J gave up 2 bases, with 13 bases separating them. Germline loops: CDR1 LGHNA, CDR2 YSLEER. The CDR3 nucleotides read TGCGCCAGCAGCCAAGGGCCGGCAGGGAACACAGATACGCAGTATTTT. It codes for CASSQGPAGNTDTQYF.

V and J are TRBV4-1 and TRBJ2-7; maybe TRBD2 (6 bases). V lost 1 base and J lost 9, with 10 bases in between. CDR3 length: 12 amino acids. The germline V gene has CDR1 MGHRA and CDR2 YSYEKL. CDR3 loop: CASSQGDSRQYF. The CDR3 DNA sequence: TGCGCCAGCAGCCAAGGGGACTCCCGGCAGTACTTC.

The V call is TRBV6-5, the J call TRBJ2-1; TRBD2 agrees at 12 bases. Germline V gene sequence: CDR1 MNHEY, CDR2 SVGAGI. Trimming removed 4 bases from V and 6 bases from J; junction bases left unmatched: 4. This CDR3 spans 15 amino acids. The CDR3 bases are TGTGCCAGCAGTTTGCGGACTAGCGGGGCCAATGAGCAGTTCTTC. Encoded protein: CASSLRTSGANEQFF.

The genes are TRBV5-6 and TRBJ1-1; D call uncertain. Trimming pared 0 bases from V and 5 bases from J, leaving 5 bases between. The CDR3 is made up of 12 amino acids. Per the germline V gene, CDR1 is SGHDT and CDR2 is YYEEEE. CDR3 residues: CASSLARTEAFF. As DNA, the CDR3 is TGTGCCAGCAGCTTGGCACGGACTGAAGCTTTCTTT.

The CDR3 DNA sequence: TGTGCCAGCACTCCGGGGGGGAATCAAGAGACCCAGTACTTC. Translation gives CASTPGGNQETQYF. The J gene is TRBJ2-5, the V gene TRBV7-2; 8 bases line up with TRBD2. This CDR3 has 14 amino acids. V gave up 7 bases and J gave up 2 bases; unmatched junction bases: 6. Germline CDR1 SGHTA, CDR2 FQGNSA.

This sequence joins TRBV7-2 and TRBJ2-7, with 15 nucleotides matching TRBD2. CDR1 SGHTA and CDR2 FQGNSA come from the germline V gene. The CDR3 runs to 15 residues. Germline trimming cut 5 bases from V and 6 bases from J; bases unmatched to any gene: 5. The CDR3 DNA reads as TGTGCCAGCAGCACGGGACTAGCGGGGGGCGGCGAGCAGTACTTC. Translation gives CASSTGLAGGGEQYF.

The rearrangement links TRBV11-2 to TRBJ1-2; no clear D. Germline CDR1 and CDR2: SGHAT and FQNNGV. The CDR3 consists of 13 residues. V dropped 1 base and J dropped 4 bases, with 7 bases sitting between them. The CDR3 DNA follows: TGTGCCAGCAGCTTAGGTCGCAGCTATGGCTACACCTTC. Translating gives CASSLGRSYGYTF. Combining the CDR3 with reference TRBV11-2 and TRBJ1-2 gives the whole variable domain EAGVAQSPRYKIIEKRQSVAFWCNPISGHATLYWYQQILGQGPKLLIQFQNNGVVDDSQLPKDRFSAERLKGVDSTLKIQPAKLEDSAVYLCASSLGRSYGYTFGSGTRLTVV.

The rearrangement joins TRBV7-3 to TRBJ1-2; no reliable D call. The CDR3 has 13 amino acids. Germline V gene lookup returns CDR1 SGHTA and CDR2 FQGTGA. Trimming removed 4 bases from V and 5 bases from J, with 11 bases in between. CDR3 amino acids: CASSSGSGYGYTF. The CDR3 DNA is TGTGCCAGCAGCTCTGGATCGGGATATGGCTACACCTTC.

The V call is TRBV19, the J call TRBJ2-7; 8 nucleotides line up with TRBD1. V lost 6 bases, J lost 5 bases, and 3 bases stayed unmatched. In germline, CDR1 is LNHDA, CDR2 SQIVND (reference sequence). The CDR3 consists of 12 residues. The CDR3 reads CASSRGRHEQYF. CDR3 sequence (DNA): TGTGCCAGTAGCAGGGGGCGGCACGAGCAGTACTTC.

The chain employs TRBV13 and TRBJ1-3; TRBD1 is a possible D gene (6 bases). This CDR3 contains 16 residues. Trimming cost V 6 bases and J 0 bases, with 15 bases left between them. The germline V gene has CDR1 PRHDT and CDR2 FYEKMQ (reference sequence). The CDR3 spells CASSPTGSISGNTIYF. Written as DNA, the CDR3 is TGTGCCAGCAGTCCGACAGGCTCTATCTCTGGAAACACCATATATTTT.

V is TRBV9 and J is TRBJ1-1; 9 positions agree with TRBD1. This CDR3 spans 17 amino acids. V trimming: 3 bases; J trimming: 1 base; junction bases outside the gene matches: 10. Germline CDR1 is SGDLS and CDR2 is YYNGEE. The CDR3 DNA sequence: TGTGCCAGCAGCGGATACAGGGGGCAAAACCAGAACACTGAAGCTTTCTTT. Amino acid sequence: CASSGYRGQNQNTEAFF.

The chain joins TRBV11-2 to TRBJ2-2; D not certain. Deletions cut 11 bases from V and 3 bases from J, with 10 bases between. The CDR3 totals 12 residues. CDR1 and CDR2 from the germline V gene are SGHAT and FQNNGV. The chain's CDR3 is CASRRDTGELFF. CDR3 in DNA: TGTGCCTCCCGTCGGGACACCGGGGAGCTGTTTTTT.

This clone was seen once. The CDR3 protein is CASMNRDRVVEQYF. The CDR3 nucleotides read TGTGCCAGCATGAACCGGGACAGGGTGGTCGAGCAGTACTTC. The chain links TRBV6-4 to TRBJ2-7; TRBD1 agrees at 9 bases. With 7 bases clipped from V and 6 bases from J, the junction kept 10 bases outside the gene matches. CDR3 length: 14 residues. Germline V gene data show CDR1 as MRHNA and CDR2 as SNTAGT.

The rearrangement links TRBV7-8 to TRBJ2-1, with 13 nucleotides matching TRBD2. The germline V gene encodes CDR1 SGHVS and CDR2 FQNEAQ. This CDR3 comprises 16 residues. V dropped 1 base and J dropped 7; count of bases not matched to a gene: 4. CDR3 in DNA: TGTGCCAGCAGCTTAGGGACTAGCGGGAGTGGGAATGAGCAGTTCTTC. Protein product: CASSLGTSGSGNEQFF.

This clone was observed a few times. J is TRBJ2-2 and V is TRBV6-5; D is perhaps TRBD1 (5 bases). Per the germline V gene, CDR1 is MNHEY and CDR2 is SVGAGI. This CDR3 spans 13 amino acids. V shed 6 bases and J shed 6 bases, with 11 bases lying between them. The CDR3 here is CASSRQLPGELFF. The CDR3 bases are TGTGCCAGCAGCCGACAGTTACCCGGGGAGCTGTTTTTT.

The chain combines TRBV5-6 with TRBJ2-3, with TRBD1 identical over 7 bases. Germline trimming cut 0 bases from V and 5 bases from J; bases unmatched to any gene: 3. The V gene's germline CDR1 is SGHDT and CDR2 YYEEEE. This CDR3 is 14 amino acids long. This CDR3 is CASSLGQGKDTQYF. The CDR3 region has the DNA TGTGCCAGCAGCTTGGGACAGGGTAAAGATACGCAGTATTTT.

The chain carries TRBV15 and TRBJ1-5, with a possible D match to TRBD1 (6 bases). V lost 10 bases to trimming and J lost 0 bases, with 13 bases between them. This CDR3 is 14 amino acids long. Looked up from germline, CDR1 is LNHNV and CDR2 is YYDKDF (reference sequence). The CDR3 loop is CAIGGADSNQPQHF. As DNA, the CDR3 is TGTGCCATCGGGGGGGCGGATAGCAATCAGCCCCAGCATTTT.